One and the same sample provided the 10 T cell receptor beta chains below, sequenced in a study of blood T cell repertoires in COVID-19 (dated by TCRdb to between 2020 and 2021). The library was made by the immunoSEQ multiplex PCR assay. TCRdb limited this immuneACCESS table to in-frame rearrangements with V and J called. A share of clones is missing; checked studies link under half to unresolved V genes, and the rest is unexplained. The sample table lists about 280,000 clones, around 85% of them with a count of one. About 2.3% of the sample is held by the ten biggest clonotypes. Sequencing input: PBMCs or T cells enriched from blood (not recorded which). These receptors were collected from a woman in her 50s who had recovered from COVID-19.

V and J are TRBV7-9 and TRBJ1-2; unclear D gene. The V end lost 5 bases, the J end lost 3 bases, and 7 bases lay between the germline ends. Looked up from germline, CDR1 is SEHNR and CDR2 is FQNEAQ (reference sequence). The CDR3 contains 12 residues. The CDR3 here is CASSSGDYGYTF. CDR3 nucleotide sequence: TGTGCCAGCAGCAGCGGTGACTATGGCTACACCTTC.

J is TRBJ2-1 and V is TRBV27; 13 nucleotides agree with TRBD2. Germline V gene lookup returns CDR1 MNHEY and CDR2 SMNVEV (reference sequence). The CDR3 is made up of 19 amino acids. The V segment lost 6 bases and the J segment 1 base; nucleotides outside the gene matches: 12. The CDR3 region has the DNA TGTGCCAGCAGGGGACTAGCGGGGTTAAAGGCCGCTTCCTACAATGAGCAGTTCTTC. As protein: CASRGLAGLKAASYNEQFF.

The chain joins TRBV11-2 to TRBJ1-5, with 10 bases aligning to TRBD1. The trim removed 5 bases at V and 6 bases at J, leaving 1 base unmatched. The CDR3 is 13 amino acids. Germline V gene data show CDR1 as SGHAT and CDR2 as FQNNGV. CDR3 loop: CASSRDRGQPQHF. Here the CDR3 DNA reads TGTGCCAGCAGCAGGGACAGGGGTCAGCCCCAGCATTTT.

The chain recombines TRBV10-3 with TRBJ1-3; TRBD1 matches at 7 bases. The V and J ends lost 8 bases and 1 base, in that order; junction bases with no gene match: 5. The CDR3 is made up of 14 amino acids. Germline V lookup: CDR1 ENHRY, CDR2 SYGVKD. The CDR3 DNA sequence: TGTGCCATCGGGGGACAGCTATCTGGAAACACCATATATTTT. Protein: CAIGGQLSGNTIYF.

The genes are TRBV5-5 and TRBJ1-5; D unresolved. This CDR3 is built from 14 residues. V was trimmed by 5 bases and J by 4 bases, leaving 13 bases between them. From germline, CDR1 is SGHKS and CDR2 YYEKEE (reference sequence). In DNA form, the CDR3 reads TGTGCCAGCAGTCGCATAGTAGATAATCAGCCCCAGCATTTT. This gives the protein CASSRIVDNQPQHF.

The rearrangement links TRBV27 to TRBJ1-4; D gene ambiguous. The ends were cut back, 2 bases at V and 7 bases at J, with 11 bases in the middle. Per germline, CDR1 MNHEY and CDR2 SMNVEV (reference sequence). This CDR3 contains 14 residues. CDR3 sequence (DNA): TGTGCCAGCAGTTTAACAGCTTTCGGTGAAAAACTGTTTTTT. Its translation is CASSLTAFGEKLFF.

This chain uses TRBV23-1 with TRBJ2-5; D is perhaps TRBD2 (6 bases). TRBV23-1 is an ORF, with its function uncertain. Deletions cut 1 base from V and 0 bases from J, with 9 bases between. The CDR3 spans 15 residues. The CDR3 loop reads CASSQWRGHQETQYF. The CDR3, as DNA: TGCGCCAGCAGTCAATGGCGGGGTCACCAAGAGACCCAGTACTTC.

The chain has TRBV19 and TRBJ1-1; perhaps TRBD1 as D (6 bases). Trimming left V 6 bases short and J 4 bases short, with 18 bases between. The CDR3 spans 15 residues. Germline lookup yields CDR1 LNHDA and CDR2 SQIVND (reference sequence). CDR3 in amino acids: CASRTSQGLGTEAFF. In nucleotides, the CDR3 is TGTGCCAGTAGAACCTCACAGGGTCTGGGCACTGAAGCTTTCTTT.

The CDR3 DNA follows: TGCGCCAGCAGCCAAGGTCCCGCGGGACAGGGTTTGGTCAGCTATGGCTACACCTTC. This encodes CASSQGPAGQGLVSYGYTF. This chain joins TRBV4-1 and TRBJ1-2, with 9 bases that match TRBD1. Germline CDR1 reads MGHRA; CDR2 reads YSYEKL. The V segment lost 1 base and the J segment 4 bases; nucleotides outside the gene matches: 16. The CDR3 is made up of 19 amino acids.

The CDR3 bases are TGTGCCAGCAGCCATGGGACTAGCGGGGGGAACGTGGGGGAGCTGTTTTTT. Translated: CASSHGTSGGNVGELFF. The rearrangement joins TRBV3-1 (or the pseudogene TRBV3-2) to TRBJ2-2; TRBD2 matches at 15 bases. Germline CDR1 and CDR2: LGHDT and YNNKEL (reference sequence). The CDR3 runs to 17 residues. V lost 3 bases and J lost 8; bases outside the gene matches: 7.